The 22 T cell receptor beta chains listed next were all sequenced from one sample in a study of blood T cells in healthy people across ages. A second roughly 6 to 12 cycle PCR used barcoded and J-beta primers. TCRdb re-called the 5' RACE reads through MiXCR, storing one row per CDR3 protein. The sample holds around 1.5 million distinct CDR3 sequences; approximately 32% are singletons and the top ten take approximately 11%. Sequenced material: blood. Receptors originate from a woman younger than 45 in good health.

The chain joins TRBV19 to TRBJ1-2; 12 bases fit TRBD1. Germline CDR1 is LNHDA and CDR2 is SQIVND (reference sequence). Germline trimming cut 5 bases from V and 8 bases from J; bases unmatched to any gene: 9. The CDR3 sequence is 15 residues long. In DNA, the CDR3 is TGTGCCAGTAGTCCACCCCTCGGGACAGGGGGCGGCTACACCTTC. Its protein product is CASSPPLGTGGGYTF. Looking up the rest from reference TRBV19 and TRBJ1-2 gives the full variable domain: DGGITQSPKYLFRKEGQNVTLSCEQNLNHDAMYWYRQDPGQGLRLIYYSQIVNDFQKGDIAEGYSVSREKKESFPLTVTSAQKNPTAFYLCASSPPLGTGGGYTFGSGTRLTVV.

The table lists this clonotype with a few counts. V usage is TRBV27 and J usage is TRBJ2-1; D may be TRBD2 (5 bases). The germline V gene has CDR1 MNHEY and CDR2 SMNVEV (reference sequence). The ends were cut back, 0 bases at V and 7 bases at J, with 13 bases in the middle. The CDR3 runs 15 residues. CDR3 residues: CASSLSGKPRNEQFF. CDR3 coding DNA: TGTGCCAGCAGTTTATCCGGGAAGCCCCGGAATGAGCAGTTCTTC.

The CDR3 sequence is CASSVYRGPGLAGTYEQYF. CDR3 bases: TGTGCCAGCAGTGTCTACAGGGGCCCTGGGCTAGCGGGAACCTACGAGCAGTACTTC. V gene TRBV27 combines with J gene TRBJ2-7; 9 bases map to TRBD2. J gave up 2 bases and V 5 bases, and 19 bases lay outside the gene matches. This CDR3 is 19 amino acids long. The V gene's germline CDR1 is MNHEY and CDR2 SMNVEV (reference sequence).

The chain links TRBV6-6 to TRBJ1-5; 8 nucleotides agree with TRBD1. The ends lost 5 bases at V and 7 bases at J; junction bases unmatched: 7. The CDR3 has 14 amino acids. Germline-derived CDR1 and CDR2 are MNHNY and SVGAGI (reference sequence). The CDR3 sequence: CASSQGAPRQPQHF. DNA of the CDR3: TGTGCCAGCAGTCAGGGGGCGCCCAGGCAGCCCCAGCATTTT.

J is TRBJ2-1 and V is TRBV2, with D possibly TRBD1 on 6 matching bases. CDR1 is SNHLY and CDR2 is FYNNEI in the germline V gene. The CDR3 is 14 residues long. V lost 6 bases and J 10 bases, leaving 19 bases between the germline ends. CDR3 DNA sequence: TGTGCCAGCAGGGCTTGGGCCCCTACAGGGGAGCAGTTCTTC. Translation: CASRAWAPTGEQFF.

The V gene is TRBV11-1, the J gene TRBJ2-1; D is ambiguous. Per the germline V gene, CDR1 is SGHAT and CDR2 is FQDESV (reference sequence). The CDR3 length is 16 residues. V was clipped by 2 bases and J by 0 bases, with 11 bases between them. The CDR3 DNA follows: TGTGCCAGCAGCTTAACAGCGTCGAGCTCCTACAATGAGCAGTTCTTC. It specifies CASSLTASSSYNEQFF.

This clonotype was seen more than once but under ten times. The chain links TRBV6-2 or TRBV6-3 to TRBJ2-3, with unresolved D. Germline values: CDR1 MNHEY, CDR2 SVGEGT. V shed 5 bases and J shed 1 base, with 13 bases lying between them. This CDR3 is built from 15 residues. CDR3 coding DNA: TGTGCCAGCAGTCCCTTTGCCAGCGGCACAGATACGCAGTATTTT. Its translation is CASSPFASGTDTQYF.

The J gene is TRBJ2-1, the V gene TRBV7-3; D uncertain. Germline V gene data show CDR1 as SGHTA and CDR2 as FQGTGA. CDR3 length equals 12 residues. V shed 2 bases and J shed 7 bases, with 6 bases lying between them. CDR3 nucleotide sequence: TGTGCCAGCAGCTTATCGAAGAATGAGCAGTTCTTC. Translating it yields CASSLSKNEQFF.

In regard to this clonotype: Mismatch with germline at one junction end may stem from a read error. The chain has TRBV3-1 and TRBJ2-1; D gene ambiguous. The germline V gene has CDR1 LGHDT and CDR2 YNNKEL (reference sequence). This CDR3 has 14 residues. DNA of the CDR3: TGTGCCAGCAGTCAAGGGCGACTGTACAATGAGCAGTTCTTC. Its protein is CASSQGRLYNEQFF.

This clonotype was counted a few times. V usage is TRBV7-2 and J usage is TRBJ1-2; 10 bases agree with TRBD1. The CDR3 covers 18 residues. V lost 1 base, J lost 8 bases, and 16 bases stayed unmatched. Germline lookup yields CDR1 SGHTA and CDR2 FQGNSA. CDR3 DNA sequence: TGTGCCAGCAGCTTAGAGGGGACAGGGGCCTGGTCGTCTATGGGCTACACCTTC. This encodes CASSLEGTGAWSSMGYTF.

Only a few counts were recorded for this clonotype. V is TRBV29-1 and J is TRBJ2-3; tentatively, D is TRBD2 (7 bases). Per the germline V gene, CDR1 is SQVTM and CDR2 is ANQGSEA. CDR3 length equals 13 residues. Trimming removed 7 bases at V and 0 bases at J, with 11 bases between. The DNA for the CDR3 is TGCAGCGGTGGGGGGGCTAGCACAGATACGCAGTATTTT. Protein: CSGGGASTDTQYF.

This rearrangement joins TRBV29-1 to TRBJ2-3, with D unresolved. V was pared by 4 bases and J by 3 bases, with 5 bases between. The CDR3 is made up of 11 amino acids. Germline values: CDR1 SQVTM, CDR2 ANQGSEA. The CDR3 loop is CSVVATDTQYF. In nucleotides, the CDR3 is TGCAGCGTTGTGGCTACAGATACGCAGTATTTT.

This sequence joins TRBV27 and TRBJ1-2; the D gene is possibly TRBD1 (5 bases). This CDR3 comprises 16 residues. V shed 3 bases and J shed 4 bases, with 18 bases lying between them. CDR1 is MNHEY and CDR2 is SMNVEV in the germline V gene (reference sequence). The CDR3 DNA sequence: TGTGCCAGCAGTTTGTTATCCCCGCAGGGTCCCTATGGCTACACCTTC. Its protein is CASSLLSPQGPYGYTF.

In its sample, this clonotype was seen once. This chain uses TRBV20-1 with TRBJ2-3; D gene uncertain. The CDR3 length is 14 residues. Germline V gene lookup returns CDR1 DFQATT and CDR2 SNEGSKA (reference sequence). Trimming cost V 0 bases and J 4 bases, with 11 bases left between them. The DNA of the CDR3 is TGCAGTGCTAGAGACGACTTGGGCGCAGATACGCAGTATTTT. Its protein product is CSARDDLGADTQYF.

At least ten counts were recorded for this clonotype. The chain has TRBV29-1 and TRBJ2-5; a possible D gene is TRBD2 (5 bases). CDR3 size: 11 residues. Trimming removed 7 bases at V and 5 bases at J, with 11 bases between. Looked up from germline, CDR1 is SQVTM and CDR2 is ANQGSEA. Written as DNA, the CDR3 is TGCAGCGCAGACCCGGGGGAGACCCAGTACTTC. Amino acid sequence: CSADPGETQYF.

As to this clonotype: This sequence may be a read error, since a much larger clone differs from it by one base. The chain is built from TRBV29-1 and TRBJ2-7, with a possible D match to TRBD2 (6 bases). Trimming removed 4 bases from V and 7 bases from J, with 17 bases in between. CDR3 length: 13 amino acids. CDR1 and CDR2 (germline): SQVTM, ANQGSEA. The CDR3 loop is CSVGTSRHNEQYF. The CDR3 DNA sequence: TGCAGCGTTGGAACTAGCAGACACAATGAGCAGTACTTC.

J is TRBJ1-2 and V is TRBV5-1, with TRBD1 matching 9 bases. CDR1 and CDR2 (germline): SGHRS, YFSETQ. The CDR3 runs 17 residues. The V segment lost 0 bases and the J segment 0 bases; nucleotides outside the gene matches: 6. As DNA, the CDR3 is TGCGCCAGCAGCTTGGCGGTGGGACAGGGAGCTAACTATGGCTACACCTTC. Translation gives CASSLAVGQGANYGYTF.

The chain combines TRBV5-5 with TRBJ1-5; 8 positions match TRBD1. J lost 2 bases, V lost 4 bases, and 5 bases had no gene match. Germline CDR1 SGHKS, CDR2 YYEKEE (reference sequence). The CDR3 totals 15 residues. The CDR3 DNA follows: TGTGCCAGCAGCGCAGGGGGCCTAGGCAATCAGCCCCAGCATTTT. It yields the protein CASSAGGLGNQPQHF.

The CDR3 here is CASSQVVWTSDPTYEQYF. The CDR3, as DNA: TGTGCCAGCAGCCAAGTAGTCTGGACTAGCGATCCGACCTACGAGCAGTACTTC. J is TRBJ2-7 and V is TRBV4-2, with 9 nucleotides matching TRBD2. The junction had 12 bases not matched to a gene; V was cut back by 1 base and J by 2 bases. Looked up from germline, CDR1 is LGHNA and CDR2 is YNFKEQ. This CDR3 contains 18 residues.

Notes on this clonotype: One end of the junction is discordant with germline, which a read error may explain. The V call is TRBV7-9, the J call TRBJ2-5; TRBD1 is a possible D gene (6 bases). The germline CDR1 and CDR2 sequences are SEHNR and FQNEAQ (reference sequence). The CDR3 is 17 residues long. This CDR3 is CTSSLGRGRRDKETQYF. The CDR3, as DNA: TGTACCAGCAGCTTAGGAAGGGGCCGTAGGGACAAAGAGACCCAGTACTTC. Using reference TRBV7-9 and TRBJ2-5 for the parts outside the CDR3, the full variable domain is DTGVSQNPRHKITKRGQNVTFRCDPISEHNRLYWYRQTLGQGPEFLTYFQNEAQLEKSRLLSDRFSAERPKGSFSTLEIQRTEQGDSAMYLCTSSLGRGRRDKETQYFGPGTRLLVL.

This sequence joins TRBV7-8 and TRBJ2-1; either TRBD1 or TRBD2 may fit D (6 bases each). The V end was cut by 5 bases, the J end by 7 bases, with 18 bases between. The CDR3 runs 15 residues. The germline gives CDR1 SGHVS, CDR2 FQNEAQ. This CDR3 reads CASSKGGTKKNEQFF. The CDR3 bases are TGTGCCAGCAGCAAAGGGGGGACAAAGAAGAATGAGCAGTTCTTC.

The V gene is TRBV12-3 or TRBV12-4, the J gene TRBJ2-1; TRBD2 might be the D (6 bases). This CDR3 is 14 amino acids long. Trimming removed 3 bases at V and 10 bases at J, with 16 bases between. In DNA form, the CDR3 reads TGTGCCAGCAGTTTTCAAGATAGGGACTCGGAGCAGTTCTTC. Translating gives CASSFQDRDSEQFF.